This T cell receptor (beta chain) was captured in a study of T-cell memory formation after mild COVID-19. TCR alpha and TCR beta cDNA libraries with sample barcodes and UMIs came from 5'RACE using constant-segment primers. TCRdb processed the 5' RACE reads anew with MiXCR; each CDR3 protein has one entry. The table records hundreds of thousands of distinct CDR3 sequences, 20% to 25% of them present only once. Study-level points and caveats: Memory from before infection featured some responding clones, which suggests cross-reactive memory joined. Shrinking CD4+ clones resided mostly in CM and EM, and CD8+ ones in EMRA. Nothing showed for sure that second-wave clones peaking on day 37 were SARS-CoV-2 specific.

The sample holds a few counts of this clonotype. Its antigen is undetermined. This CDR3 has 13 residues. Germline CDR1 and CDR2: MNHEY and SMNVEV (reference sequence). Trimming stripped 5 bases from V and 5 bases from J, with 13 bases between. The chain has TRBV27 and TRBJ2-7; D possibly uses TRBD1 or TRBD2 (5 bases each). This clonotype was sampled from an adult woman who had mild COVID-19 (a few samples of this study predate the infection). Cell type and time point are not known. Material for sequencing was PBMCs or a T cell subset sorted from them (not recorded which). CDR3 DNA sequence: TGTGCCAGCAGTCGAGGGGAATTGGACGAGCAGTACTTC. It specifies CASSRGELDEQYF.